This T cell receptor beta chain was captured by sequencing in a study of T cells after yellow fever vaccination. By 5'RACE template switching, TCR cDNA was produced, with a universal primer site and UMIs added in the process. Each CDR3 protein gets one entry after TCRdb re-called the 5' RACE reads with MiXCR. This table holds some 300,000 distinct CDR3 sequences, roughly 7.5% found once. Study findings and constraints: Repertoires obtained by FACS sorting could include abundant clonotypes that entered as contaminants from the bulk population. The booster saw the reappearance of most primary-vaccination clones (approximately 97% CD4, almost 90% CD8). A limited proportion of clonotypes was detected within both the CD4 and CD8 compartments.

A word on this clonotype: Its antigen is not identified.

Between the trimmed V and J ends, which lost 4 bases and 0 bases, there was a span of 17 bases. Germline V gene data show CDR1 as SGHRS and CDR2 as YFSETQ. The CDR3 sequence is 18 residues long. Sequencing used PBMCs, obtained 45 days after the first yellow fever vaccination. V usage is TRBV5-1 and J usage is TRBJ1-6, with D unresolved. This clonotype was obtained from a man between 18 and 29 years old who received the YFV17D yellow fever vaccine. CDR3 in DNA: TGCGCCAGCAGCCTAGTGGGTCACCGGAGCTCCTATAATTCACCCCTCCACTTT. Its protein product is CASSLVGHRSSYNSPLHF.